A selection of T cell receptor beta chains follows, all from one sample in a study of T cell responses to AZD1222 COVID-19 vaccine. Profiled with immunoSEQ multiplex PCR; TCRdb holds only in-frame clones, not every one. The sample carries around 140,000 clones, about 91% recorded once. Sequences were derived from peripheral blood, sampled 28 days after the second AZD1222 dose. The receptor source for this set is an adult who received the AZD1222 COVID-19 vaccine. CDR3s include the opening cysteine and the closing phenylalanine or tryptophan. The D gene is left open where the match is weak. Size is stated for part of the rows, as once, few or many counts, or as a class when the clone is expanded.

TRBJ2-5	-	-	TRBV9	TGTGCCAGCAGCGAGACGGGGCTACAAGAGACCCAGTACTTC	CASSETGLQETQYF
TRBJ2-7	TRBD2	-	TRBV5-1	TGCGCCAGCAGCCGACTAGCGGGAGCGGGCGAGCAGTACTTC	CASSRLAGAGEQYF
TRBJ2-3	-	-	TRBV3-1/TRBV3-2	TGTGCCAGCAGCCAGGCTCCAGGTTACACAGATACGCAGTATTTT	CASSQAPGYTDTQYF
TRBJ1-1	-	-	TRBV6-5	TGTGCCGGGAACGAGTTGGGAAACACTGAAGCTTTCTTT	CAGNELGNTEAFF
TRBJ1-1	-	few	TRBV10-3	TGTGCCATCAGTGAGTTTAGGGGACAGAACACTGAAGCTTTCTTT	CAISEFRGQNTEAFF
TRBJ1-1	-	-	TRBV12-3/TRBV12-4	TGTGCCAGCAGTTTAAATCAAGGCACTGAAGCTTTCTTT	CASSLNQGTEAFF
TRBJ2-2	-	-	TRBV19	TGTGCCAGTACGGCAAGTCTACGAGCCGGGGAGCTGTTTTTT	CASTASLRAGELFF
TRBJ1-5	-	-	TRBV6-4	TGTGCCAGCAGTGACTCGAGTGGTCTTAGAGGGGGTACGGATCAGCCCCAGCATTTT	CASSDSSGLRGGTDQPQHF
TRBJ1-6	-	-	TRBV6-1	TGTGCCAGCAGTGAAGGGGGGCTAAGCTCCTATAATTCACCCCTCCACTTT	CASSEGGLSSYNSPLHF
TRBJ2-2	-	-	TRBV18	TGTGCCAGCTCACCACCTCAGGGGAGGAACACCGGGGAGCTGTTTTTT	CASSPPQGRNTGELFF
TRBJ2-7	-	-	TRBV5-1	TGCGCCAGCAGCCGAGGAGCTTTTCGTTCGAGGGGTATAGTCGAGCAGTACTTC	CASSRGAFRSRGIVEQYF
TRBJ1-2	TRBD1	-	TRBV7-8	TGTGCCAGCAGCCAGACACAACCGGGACAGGGGTACTATGGCTACACCTTC	CASSQTQPGQGYYGYTF
TRBJ1-5	TRBD1	-	TRBV9	TGTGCCAGCAGCGTACAGGGGGCGCCCGGTCAGCCCCAGCATTTT	CASSVQGAPGQPQHF
TRBJ1-2	-	-	TRBV18	TGTGCCAGCTCACCTCTAGGGGGCTATGGCTACACCTTC	CASSPLGGYGYTF
TRBJ2-2	TRBD2	-	TRBV2	TGTGCCAGCAGTCTGACGACTAGCGGGAACACCGGGGAGCTGTTTTTT	CASSLTTSGNTGELFF
TRBJ2-3	-	-	TRBV28	TGTGCCCTCGGGGCGGAAGGAGGAGATACGCAGTATTTT	CALGAEGGDTQYF
TRBJ2-1	-	-	TRBV27	TGTGCCAGCCAGGGGCTAGCGTATGAGCAGTTCTTC	CASQGLAYEQFF
TRBJ1-2	-	-	TRBV30	TGTGCCTGGAGTGTAAGTGGCTATGGCTACACCTTC	CAWSVSGYGYTF
TRBJ2-2	-	-	TRBV11-2	TGTGCCAGCAGCTTCGGTTTCAGGCGGGAGCTGTTTTTT	CASSFGFRRELFF
TRBJ2-1	-	-	TRBV20-1	TGCAGTGCTATATTTGGGAATGAGCAGTTCTTC	CSAIFGNEQFF
TRBJ1-3	TRBD1	-	TRBV18	TGTGCCAGCTCAACGGGACAGACGGGCTCTGGAAACACCATATATTTT	CASSTGQTGSGNTIYF
TRBJ1-1	-	-	TRBV29-1	TGCAGCGTTGAATCCCCCTATAGCACTGAAGCTTTCTTT	CSVESPYSTEAFF
TRBJ2-5	TRBD2	-	TRBV24-1	TGTGCCACCAGTGATCTATACGGGACTAGCGGGGTCGACCAAGAGACCCAGTACTTC	CATSDLYGTSGVDQETQYF
TRBJ2-7	TRBD2	once	TRBV2	TGTGCCAGCACCTTAGGGGCGGGAGGGCAGGACGAGCAGTACTTC	CASTLGAGGQDEQYF
TRBJ2-2	-	-	TRBV5-6	TGTGCCAGCAGCTTGGAAGCGGGCCCCGGGGAGCTGTTTTTT	CASSLEAGPGELFF
TRBJ2-1	-	-	TRBV19	TGTGCCAGTAGTGGGGGTGAGCAGTTCTTC	CASSGGEQFF
TRBJ2-5	-	-	TRBV7-6	TGTGCCAGCAGCCGAGGGCATCAAGAGACCCAGTACTTC	CASSRGHQETQYF
TRBJ1-1	-	-	TRBV5-4	TGTGCCAGCAGCTTATTCCAGGTGAACACTGAAGCTTTCTTT	CASSLFQVNTEAFF
TRBJ2-2	-	-	TRBV6-5	TGTGCCAGCAGTTATGCCCCGGGCGGCGGGGAGCTGTTTTTT	CASSYAPGGGELFF
TRBJ1-6	-	-	TRBV15	TGTGCGACCAGTTGGGATCCCGAAACAGGAGAGCAACCCCTCCACTTT	CATSWDPETGEQPLHF
TRBJ1-5	-	-	TRBV28	TGTGCCAGCAGTTTATACCCAGGGACGCAGCCCCAGCATTTT	CASSLYPGTQPQHF
TRBJ2-2	-	-	TRBV5-4	TGTGCCAGCAGCTTGGATCTCAGGGGAGGGGTGGTCCGGGAGCTGTTTTTT	CASSLDLRGGVVRELFF
TRBJ1-2	-	-	TRBV19	TGTGCCAGTAGTACAGGGACAACTAACTATGGCTACACCTTC	CASSTGTTNYGYTF
TRBJ2-3	-	-	TRBV19	TGTGCCAGTAGTCGGGCAGGGCCGACAGATACGCAGTATTTT	CASSRAGPTDTQYF
TRBJ2-1	TRBD2	-	TRBV7-2	TGTGCCAGCAGCTTATGGGGGGGGACTAGTAACAATGAGCAGTTCTTC	CASSLWGGTSNNEQFF
TRBJ1-4	-	once	TRBV5-1	TGCGCCAGCAGCTTGGACTATTCCAGGGTCTTCGAAAAACTGTTTTTT	CASSLDYSRVFEKLFF
TRBJ1-2	-	-	TRBV28	TGTGCCAGCAGTTTGGGGGGGTTTAACTATGGCTACACCTTC	CASSLGGFNYGYTF
TRBJ1-5	-	-	TRBV19	TGTGCCAGTAGTATTGTGGGCGATCAGCCCCAGCATTTT	CASSIVGDQPQHF
TRBJ1-6	-	-	TRBV28	TGTGCCAGCAGGGACGTAAATTCACCCCTCCACTTT	CASRDVNSPLHF
TRBJ1-2	-	-	TRBV5-4	TGTGCCAGCAGAATGGGGGGGGATACGTATGGCTACACCTTC	CASRMGGDTYGYTF
TRBJ1-2	TRBD1	-	TRBV30	TGTGCCTGGAGGGGACAGGGGGAGGATGGCTACACCTTC	CAWRGQGEDGYTF
TRBJ1-2	TRBD1	-	TRBV25-1	TGTGCCAGCAGTGAACAGACAGGGCTCTATGGCTACACCTTC	CASSEQTGLYGYTF
TRBJ2-1	-	-	TRBV5-1	TGCGCCAGCAGCCGCCAGGGGGAGGGAGAGCAGTTCTTC	CASSRQGEGEQFF
TRBJ1-1	-	-	TRBV5-1	TGCGCCAGCAGCTTAGGTAGACATATGAACACTGAAGCTTTCTTT	CASSLGRHMNTEAFF
TRBJ1-2	-	-	TRBV21-1	TGTGCCTCCCGGAACGGCTACACCTTC	CASRNGYTF
TRBJ2-1	-	-	TRBV29-1	TGCAGCGTTAGGACGGCCCCGGGGTACAATGAGCAGTTCTTC	CSVRTAPGYNEQFF
TRBJ1-1	-	-	TRBV12-3/TRBV12-4	TGTGCCAGCAGTTTTAACGGAAACACTGAAGCTTTCTTT	CASSFNGNTEAFF
TRBJ1-1	-	-	TRBV29-1	TGCAGCGTTGTAGCACGGCGGAACACTGAAGCTTTCTTT	CSVVARRNTEAFF
TRBJ1-6	-	-	TRBV7-8	TGTGCCAGCAGCCAAACCGGGAGAGGAGGCTCACCCCTCCACTTT	CASSQTGRGGSPLHF
TRBJ1-1	-	-	TRBV6-6	TGTGCCTGTGGCCCCTCATGGGCTTTCTTT	CACGPSWAFF